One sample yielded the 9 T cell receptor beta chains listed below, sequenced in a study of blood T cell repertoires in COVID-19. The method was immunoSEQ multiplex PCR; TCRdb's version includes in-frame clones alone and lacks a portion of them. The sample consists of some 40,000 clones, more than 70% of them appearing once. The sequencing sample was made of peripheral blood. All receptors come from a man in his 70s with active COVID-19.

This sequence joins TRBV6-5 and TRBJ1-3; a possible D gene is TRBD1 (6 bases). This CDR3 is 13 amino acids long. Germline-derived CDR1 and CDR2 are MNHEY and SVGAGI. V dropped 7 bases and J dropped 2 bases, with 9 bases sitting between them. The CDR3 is CASNTGTGNTIYF. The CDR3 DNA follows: TGTGCCAGCAATACAGGGACTGGAAACACCATATATTTT.

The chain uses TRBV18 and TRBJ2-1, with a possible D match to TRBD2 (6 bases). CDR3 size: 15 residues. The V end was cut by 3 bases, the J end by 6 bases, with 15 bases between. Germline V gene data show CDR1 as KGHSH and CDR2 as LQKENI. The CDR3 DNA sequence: TGTGCCAGCTCACCTTCCGGGAGCCCCCTCAATGAGCAGTTCTTC. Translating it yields CASSPSGSPLNEQFF.

The CDR3 sequence is CASSVGGLNTGELFF. CDR3 DNA: TGTGCCAGCAGCGTAGGAGGTCTAAACACCGGGGAGCTGTTTTTT. The J gene is TRBJ2-2, the V gene TRBV9; D is ambiguous. CDR1 is SGDLS and CDR2 is YYNGEE in the germline V gene. The ends were cut back, 0 bases at V and 2 bases at J, with 8 bases in the middle. CDR3 length: 15 residues.

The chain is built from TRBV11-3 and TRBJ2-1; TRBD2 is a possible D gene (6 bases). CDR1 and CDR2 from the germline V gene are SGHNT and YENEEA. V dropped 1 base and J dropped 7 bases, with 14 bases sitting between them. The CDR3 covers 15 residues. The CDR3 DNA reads TGTGCCAGCAGCTTAGGGGGAACTAGCCCGAATGAGCAGTTCTTC. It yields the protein CASSLGGTSPNEQFF.

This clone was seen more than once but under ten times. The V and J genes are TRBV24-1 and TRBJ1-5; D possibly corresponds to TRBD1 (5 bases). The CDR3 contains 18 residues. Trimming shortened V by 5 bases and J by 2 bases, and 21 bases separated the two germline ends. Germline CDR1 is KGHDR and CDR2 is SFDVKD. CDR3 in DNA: TGTGCCACCAGTGGGGGGGATAATTTCGGGGCTGGCAATCAGCCCCAGCATTTT. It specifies CATSGGDNFGAGNQPQHF.

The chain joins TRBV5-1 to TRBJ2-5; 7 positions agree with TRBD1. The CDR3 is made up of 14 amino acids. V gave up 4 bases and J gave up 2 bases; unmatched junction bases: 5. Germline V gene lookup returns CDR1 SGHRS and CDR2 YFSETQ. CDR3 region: CASSRQGRQETQYF. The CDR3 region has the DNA TGCGCCAGCAGCCGACAGGGAAGGCAAGAGACCCAGTACTTC.

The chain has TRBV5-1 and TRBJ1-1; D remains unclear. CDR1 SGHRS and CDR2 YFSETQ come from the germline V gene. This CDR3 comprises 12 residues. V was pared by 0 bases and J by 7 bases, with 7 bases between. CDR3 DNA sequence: TGCGCCAGCAGCTTGGTCGGGAGTGAAGCTTTCTTT. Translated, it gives CASSLVGSEAFF.

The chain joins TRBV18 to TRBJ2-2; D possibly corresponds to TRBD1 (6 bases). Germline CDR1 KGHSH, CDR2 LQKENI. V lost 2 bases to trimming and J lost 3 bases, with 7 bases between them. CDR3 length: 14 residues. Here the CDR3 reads CASSPGGDTGELFF. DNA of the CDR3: TGTGCCAGCTCACCAGGGGGCGACACCGGGGAGCTGTTTTTT.

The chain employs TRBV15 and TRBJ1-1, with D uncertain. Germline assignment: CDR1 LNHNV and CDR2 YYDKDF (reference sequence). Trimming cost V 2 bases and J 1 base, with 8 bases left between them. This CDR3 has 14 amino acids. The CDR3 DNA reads TGTGCCACCAGCAGAAGCGAGACGAACACTGAAGCTTTCTTT. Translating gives CATSRSETNTEAFF.